This T cell receptor (beta chain) was retrieved from a study of regulatory T cells in long-lasting Graves disease. This CDR3 has 14 amino acids. Germline values: CDR1 SEHNR, CDR2 FQNEAQ (reference sequence). Trimming left V 3 bases short and J 5 bases short, with 13 bases between. iRepertoire HTBI primers and Arm-PCR of CDR3 regions built TCR beta libraries. TCRdb re-called the multiplex PCR reads through MiXCR, storing one row per CDR3 protein. The profile shows roughly 400,000 distinct CDR3 sequences, about a sixth of them singletons. This clonotype was seen ten or more times. Time point reported: newly diagnosed GD, antithyroid drugs for less than 3 months. Construction of the TCR library relied on RNA isolated from PBMCs. Tubes containing EDTA received 8.5 to 9 milliliters of drawn peripheral blood. These records were also assigned to another study, of T cells in Graves' hyperthyroidism and ophthalmopathy.

The V gene is TRBV7-9, the J gene TRBJ2-5; possible D gene TRBD1, 6 bases. The sample here was peripheral blood mononuclear cells (PBMCs), taken at new diagnosis, from a patient treated with antithyroid drugs. The source of this sequence is a woman under 30 with Graves disease. Written as DNA, the CDR3 is TGTGCCAGCAGCTTCCCGACAGGTCTGGAGACCCAGTACTTC. Translation: CASSFPTGLETQYF.